This T cell receptor beta chain was sequenced during a study of cytomegalovirus exposure and HLA in healthy donors. Findings and limits, study-wide: In a later analysis, parvovirus B19, influenza, CMV and Epstein-Barr virus appeared linked to several top co-occurrence clusters. Previous analysis showed most TCR beta V segments were productive about 87% or about 30% of the time. In a later analysis, DRB1 alleles had the most associated TCRs; HLA-C alleles the fewest.

60 Vbeta and 13 Jbeta primers were used in PCR. The method was immunoSEQ multiplex PCR; TCRdb's version includes in-frame clones alone and lacks a portion of them. The sample holds 90,000 to 110,000 clones, over 70% seen once. About this clone: Antigen specificity is unknown.

Trimming stripped 2 bases from V and 1 base from J, with 15 bases between. Germline V gene data show CDR1 as SGHDT and CDR2 as YYEEEE. There are 16 residues in the CDR3. This receptor was taken from a male donor in good health and CMV-seronegative. The sequencing sample was made of PBMCs. The rearrangement uses TRBV5-6 and TRBJ1-1; no reliable D call. In nucleotides, the CDR3 is TGTGCCAGCAGCTTCCTCGGACTGAAAGCGAACACTGAAGCTTTCTTT. The encoded protein is CASSFLGLKANTEAFF. The full variable domain, with the rest looked up from reference TRBV5-6 and TRBJ1-1, is DAGVTQSPTHLIKTRGQQVTLRCSPKSGHDTVSWYQQALGQGPQFIFQYYEEEERQRGNFPDRFSGHQFPNYSSELNVNALLLGDSALYLCASSFLGLKANTEAFFGQGTRLTVV.